This T cell receptor (beta chain) emerged from a study of control samples from healthy donors and cancer patients. The CDR3 has 19 residues. From germline, CDR1 is SGDLS and CDR2 YYNGEE. The junction had 15 bases not matched to a gene; V was cut back by 4 bases and J by 0 bases. The data were produced by immunoSEQ multiplex PCR, yet TCRdb's version contains in-frame clones alone and is incomplete. Of approximately 46,000 clones listed, more than 75% are singletons. This TCR was recovered from an older woman with lung cancer. Material: PBMCs. This rearrangement joins TRBV9 to TRBJ2-3; TRBD2 matches 9 bases. The CDR3 sequence: CASSPLRAGGYTSTDTQYF. For the CDR3, the DNA is TGTGCCAGCAGCCCCTTACGAGCGGGAGGTTATACTAGCACAGATACGCAGTATTTT.